One T cell receptor (beta chain) is described in this entry. The data were obtained in a study of blood T cell repertoires in COVID-19. About the research overall: The samples span acute and convalescent COVID-19 from the United States, Italy and Spain. PBMCs, B-cell-depleted T cells, or T cells were the source of the cDNA or gDNA that made up the material.

In the authors' methods: Quantification of nucleated cells was approximated via reference gene primer amplification. Clones were read by immunoSEQ multiplex PCR, and TCRdb kept only the in-frame ones, dropping some. The V and J calls and clone size are taken from that table; D and trimming were inferred from the DNA. The sample shows about 160,000 clones, approximately 85% of them seen only once. V lost 8 bases to trimming and J lost 7 bases; unmatched junction nucleotides: 2. The CDR3 has 14 amino acids. The germline CDR1 and CDR2 sequences are SNHLY and FYNNEI. The specimen sequenced was peripheral blood. The chain combines TRBV2 with TRBJ2-2; 15 bases match TRBD2. The source is a man aged 60 to 69 with active or convalescent COVID-19. The chain's CDR3 is CASGLAGGLGELFF. CDR3 bases: TGTGCCAGCGGACTAGCGGGGGGGCTCGGGGAGCTGTTTTTT.